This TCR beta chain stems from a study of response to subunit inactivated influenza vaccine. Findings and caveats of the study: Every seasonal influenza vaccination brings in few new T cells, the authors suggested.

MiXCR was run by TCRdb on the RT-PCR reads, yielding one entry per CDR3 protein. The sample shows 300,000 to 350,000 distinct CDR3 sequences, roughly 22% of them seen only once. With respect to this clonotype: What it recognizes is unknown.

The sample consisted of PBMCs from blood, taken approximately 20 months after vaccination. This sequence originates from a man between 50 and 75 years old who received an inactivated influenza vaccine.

The CDR3 is CSVARSANSYEQYF. The DNA for the CDR3 is TGCAGCGTTGCCAGAAGCGCCAACTCCTACGAGCAGTACTTC. The chain recombines TRBV29-1 with TRBJ2-7; D gene unclear. The CDR3 has 14 amino acids. Germline V gene lookup returns CDR1 SQVTM and CDR2 ANQGSEA. Trimming removed 4 bases from V and 0 bases from J, with 13 bases in between.